This T cell receptor (beta chain) was sequenced for a study of blood T cell repertoires in COVID-19. Trimming stripped 3 bases from V and 3 bases from J, with 9 bases between. In germline, CDR1 is SNHLY, CDR2 FYNNEI. This CDR3 region has 14 residues. The protocol was immunoSEQ multiplex PCR, while the TCRdb copy is restricted to in-frame clones and leaves out a portion. There are roughly 220,000 clones in the sample; about 86% occur only once, and 3.8% lies in the top ten. The TCR sequence derives from a middle-aged woman with acute COVID-19. Sequencing input: PBMCs or T cells enriched from blood (not recorded which). The V gene is TRBV2, the J gene TRBJ1-3, with D tentatively TRBD1 (5 bases). DNA for the CDR3: TGTGCCAGCAGTGAGTCAGGGTTTGGAAACACCATATATTTT. Encoded protein: CASSESGFGNTIYF.